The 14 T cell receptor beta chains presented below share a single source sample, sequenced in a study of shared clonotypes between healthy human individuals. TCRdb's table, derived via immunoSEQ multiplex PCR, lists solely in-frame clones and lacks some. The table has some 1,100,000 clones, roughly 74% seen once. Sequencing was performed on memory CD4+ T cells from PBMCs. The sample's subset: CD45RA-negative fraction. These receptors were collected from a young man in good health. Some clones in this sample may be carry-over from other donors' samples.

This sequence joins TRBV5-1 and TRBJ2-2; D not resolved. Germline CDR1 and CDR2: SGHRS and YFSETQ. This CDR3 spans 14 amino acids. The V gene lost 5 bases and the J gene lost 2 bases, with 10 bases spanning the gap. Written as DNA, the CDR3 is TGCGCCAGCAGGGGGTCTACTAACACCGGGGAGCTGTTTTTT. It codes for CASRGSTNTGELFF.

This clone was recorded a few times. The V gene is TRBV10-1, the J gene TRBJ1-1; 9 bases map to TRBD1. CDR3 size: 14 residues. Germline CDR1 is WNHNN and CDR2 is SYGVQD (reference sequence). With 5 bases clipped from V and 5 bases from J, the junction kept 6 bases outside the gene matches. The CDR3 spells CASSPRQGVTEAFF. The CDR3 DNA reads TGCGCCAGCAGTCCCCGACAGGGGGTAACTGAAGCTTTCTTT.

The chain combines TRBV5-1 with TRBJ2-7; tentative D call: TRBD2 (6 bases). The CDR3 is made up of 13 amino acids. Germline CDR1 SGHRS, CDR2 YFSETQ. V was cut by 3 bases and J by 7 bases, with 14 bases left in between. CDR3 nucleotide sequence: TGCGCCAGCAGCTCCGGGCCAGGGAGGGAGCAGTACTTC. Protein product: CASSSGPGREQYF.

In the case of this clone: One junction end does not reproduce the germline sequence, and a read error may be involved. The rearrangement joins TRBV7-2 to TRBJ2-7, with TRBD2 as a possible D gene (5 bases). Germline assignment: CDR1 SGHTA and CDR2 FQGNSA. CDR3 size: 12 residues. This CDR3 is CASSLEATTIFF. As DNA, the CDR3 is TGTGCCAGCAGCTTAGAGGCGACTACCATCTTCTTC.

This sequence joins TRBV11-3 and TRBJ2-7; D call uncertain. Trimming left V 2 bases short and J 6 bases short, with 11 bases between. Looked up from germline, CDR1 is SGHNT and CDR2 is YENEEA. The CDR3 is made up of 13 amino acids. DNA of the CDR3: TGTGCCAGCAGCTTAACCCCCTTTGGCGAGCAGTACTTC. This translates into CASSLTPFGEQYF.

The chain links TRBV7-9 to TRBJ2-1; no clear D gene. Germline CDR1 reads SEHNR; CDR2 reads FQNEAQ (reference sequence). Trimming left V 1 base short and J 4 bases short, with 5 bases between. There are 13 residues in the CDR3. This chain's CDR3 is CASSLDLYNEQFF. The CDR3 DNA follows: TGTGCCAGCAGCTTAGACTTGTACAATGAGCAGTTCTTC.

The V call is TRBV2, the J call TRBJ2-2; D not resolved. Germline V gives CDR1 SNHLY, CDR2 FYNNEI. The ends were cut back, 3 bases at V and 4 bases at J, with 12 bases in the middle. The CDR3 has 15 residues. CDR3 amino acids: CASSEFLGITGELFF. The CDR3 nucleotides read TGTGCCAGCAGTGAGTTTTTGGGGATCACCGGGGAGCTGTTTTTT.

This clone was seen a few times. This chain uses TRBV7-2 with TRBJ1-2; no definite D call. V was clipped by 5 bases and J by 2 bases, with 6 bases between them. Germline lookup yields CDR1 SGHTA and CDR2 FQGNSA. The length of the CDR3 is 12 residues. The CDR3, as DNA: TGTGCCAGCAGCCGAACAAACTATGGCTACACCTTC. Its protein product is CASSRTNYGYTF.

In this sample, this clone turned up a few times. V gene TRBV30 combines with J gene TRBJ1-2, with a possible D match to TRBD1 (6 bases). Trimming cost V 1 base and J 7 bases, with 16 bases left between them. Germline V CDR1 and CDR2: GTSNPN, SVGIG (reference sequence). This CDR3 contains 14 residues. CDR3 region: CAWSGDRSQAGYTF. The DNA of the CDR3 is TGTGCCTGGAGTGGCGACAGGTCCCAGGCTGGCTACACCTTC.

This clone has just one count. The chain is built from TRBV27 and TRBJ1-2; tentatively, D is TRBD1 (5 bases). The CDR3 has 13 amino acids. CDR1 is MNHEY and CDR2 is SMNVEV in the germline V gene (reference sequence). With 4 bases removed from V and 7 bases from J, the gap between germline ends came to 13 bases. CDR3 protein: CASSWAGRSGYTF. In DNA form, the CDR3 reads TGTGCCAGCAGTTGGGCAGGGAGAAGTGGCTACACCTTC.

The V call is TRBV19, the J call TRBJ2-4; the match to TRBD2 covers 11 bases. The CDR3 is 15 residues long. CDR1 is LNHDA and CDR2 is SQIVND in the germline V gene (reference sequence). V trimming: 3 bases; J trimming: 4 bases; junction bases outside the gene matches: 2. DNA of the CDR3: TGTGCCAGTAGTATGGGACTAGCGGAGAAAAACATTCAGTACTTC. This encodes CASSMGLAEKNIQYF.

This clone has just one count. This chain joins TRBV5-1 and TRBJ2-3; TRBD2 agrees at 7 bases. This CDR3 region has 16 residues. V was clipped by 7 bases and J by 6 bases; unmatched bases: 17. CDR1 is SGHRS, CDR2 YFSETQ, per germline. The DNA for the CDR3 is TGCGCCAGCGGACCTCTAGCGGCCCATCCCGTGGATACGCAGTATTTT. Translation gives CASGPLAAHPVDTQYF. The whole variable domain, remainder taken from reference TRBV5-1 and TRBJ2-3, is KAGVTQTPRYLIKTRGQQVTLSCSPISGHRSVSWYQQTPGQGLQFLFEYFSETQRNKGNFPGRFSGRQFSNSRSEMNVSTLELGDSALYLCASGPLAAHPVDTQYFGPGTRLTVL.

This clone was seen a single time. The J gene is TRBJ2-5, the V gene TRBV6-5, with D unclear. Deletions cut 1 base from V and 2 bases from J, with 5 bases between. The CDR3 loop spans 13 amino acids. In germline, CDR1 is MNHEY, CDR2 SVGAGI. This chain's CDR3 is CASSYYRQETQYF. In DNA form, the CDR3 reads TGTGCCAGCAGTTACTACAGACAAGAGACCCAGTACTTC.

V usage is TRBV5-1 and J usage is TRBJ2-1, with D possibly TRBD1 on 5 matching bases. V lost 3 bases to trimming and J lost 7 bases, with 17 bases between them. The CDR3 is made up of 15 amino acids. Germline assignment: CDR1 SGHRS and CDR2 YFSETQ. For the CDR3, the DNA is TGCGCCAGCAGCTCACAGGTTTCGGGTGCTAATGAGCAGTTCTTC. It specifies CASSSQVSGANEQFF.